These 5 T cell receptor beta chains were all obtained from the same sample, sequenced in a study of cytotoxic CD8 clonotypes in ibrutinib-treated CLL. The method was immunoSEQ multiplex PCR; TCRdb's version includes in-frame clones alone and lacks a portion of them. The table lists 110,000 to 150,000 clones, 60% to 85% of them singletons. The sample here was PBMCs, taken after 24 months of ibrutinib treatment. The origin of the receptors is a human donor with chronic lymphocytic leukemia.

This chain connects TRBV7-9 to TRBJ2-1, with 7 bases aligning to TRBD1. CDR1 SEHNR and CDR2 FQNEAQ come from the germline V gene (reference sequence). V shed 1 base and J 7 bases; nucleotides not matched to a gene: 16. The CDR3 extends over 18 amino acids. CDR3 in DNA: TGTGCCAGCAGCTTAGTGTGGGTGACAGGGCGGAGAGGTAATGAGCAGTTCTTC. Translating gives CASSLVWVTGRRGNEQFF.

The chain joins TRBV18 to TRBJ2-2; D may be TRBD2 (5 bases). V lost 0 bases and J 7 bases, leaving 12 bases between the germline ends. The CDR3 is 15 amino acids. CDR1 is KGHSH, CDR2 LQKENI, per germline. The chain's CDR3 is CASSPPGGFGGELFF. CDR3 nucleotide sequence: TGTGCCAGCTCACCACCGGGCGGGTTTGGCGGGGAGCTGTTTTTT.

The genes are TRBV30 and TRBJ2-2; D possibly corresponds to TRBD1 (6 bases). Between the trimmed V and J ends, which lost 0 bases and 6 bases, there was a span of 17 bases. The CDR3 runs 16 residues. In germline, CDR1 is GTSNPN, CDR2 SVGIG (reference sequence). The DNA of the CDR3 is TGTGCCTGGAGTGTATACCAGGGGTTGGTGGCCGGGGAGCTGTTTTTT. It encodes CAWSVYQGLVAGELFF.

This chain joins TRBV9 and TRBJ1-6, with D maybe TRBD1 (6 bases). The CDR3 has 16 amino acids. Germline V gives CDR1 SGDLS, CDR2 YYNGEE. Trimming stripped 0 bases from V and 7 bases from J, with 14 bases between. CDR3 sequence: CASSVGGARGNSPLHF. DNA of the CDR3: TGTGCCAGCAGCGTAGGGGGGGCAAGAGGCAATTCACCCCTCCACTTT.

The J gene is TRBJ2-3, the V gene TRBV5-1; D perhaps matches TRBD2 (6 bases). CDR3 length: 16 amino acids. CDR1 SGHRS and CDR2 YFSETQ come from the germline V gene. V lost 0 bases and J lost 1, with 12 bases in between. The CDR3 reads CASSLGSGLGTDTQYF. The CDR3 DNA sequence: TGCGCCAGCAGCTTGGGCAGCGGGTTAGGCACAGATACGCAGTATTTT.